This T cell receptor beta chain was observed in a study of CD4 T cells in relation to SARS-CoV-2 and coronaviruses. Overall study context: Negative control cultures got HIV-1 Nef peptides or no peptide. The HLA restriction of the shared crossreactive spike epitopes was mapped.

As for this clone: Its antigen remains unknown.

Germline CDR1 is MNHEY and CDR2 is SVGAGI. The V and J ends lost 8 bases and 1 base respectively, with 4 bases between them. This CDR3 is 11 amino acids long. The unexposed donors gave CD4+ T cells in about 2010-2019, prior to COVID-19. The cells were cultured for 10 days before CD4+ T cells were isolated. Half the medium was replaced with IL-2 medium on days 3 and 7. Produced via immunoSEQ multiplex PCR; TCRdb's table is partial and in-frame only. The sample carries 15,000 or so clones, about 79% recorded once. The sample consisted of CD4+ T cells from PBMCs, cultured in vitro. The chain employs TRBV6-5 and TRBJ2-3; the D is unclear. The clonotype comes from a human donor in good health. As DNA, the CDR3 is TGTGCCAGCGGGCGCACAGATACGCAGTATTTT. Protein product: CASGRTDTQYF.